This TCR beta chain is from a study of a mutant IDH1 vaccine in newly diagnosed glioma. Overall study context: Patients got their first vaccination 4-6 weeks after radiotherapy alone, or with temozolomide cycles. Therapy received beforehand was radiotherapy, temozolomide, or both, with most patients given both.

The repertoire was sequenced with immunoSEQ multiplex PCR; TCRdb's copy has only in-frame clones and lacks some. The data hold fewer than 45,000 clones, with 60% to 85% observed a single time. Germline V gives CDR1 SQVTM, CDR2 ANQGSEA. This CDR3 contains 11 residues. The V end was cut by 6 bases, the J end by 6 bases, with 8 bases between. As for time point: week 23, last vaccination. Every vaccination contained 300 ug of the mutant IDH1 20-mer peptide and was paired with topical imiquimod. A word on this clone: No antigen is known for it.

Sequenced material: PBMCs, taken from a glioma patient whose treatment included an IDH1 peptide vaccine. The V gene is TRBV29-1, the J gene TRBJ2-2, with D maybe TRBD1 (6 bases). This clonotype originated in a woman in her forties with glioma. Some clones in this sample may be carry-over from other donors' samples. For the CDR3, the DNA is TGCAGCGTAGGGGGATCCGGGGAGCTGTTTTTT. This gives the protein CSVGGSGELFF.